A single sample is the source of the 15 T cell receptor beta chains below, sequenced in a study of blood T cell repertoires in COVID-19. Profiling relied on immunoSEQ multiplex PCR, and the TCRdb table lists in-frame clones only, not all of them. The data contain approximately 120,000 clones, about 84% of them singletons. Material: peripheral blood. Source of these receptors: a human donor in a cohort sampled during active COVID-19.

This chain connects TRBV6-5 to TRBJ2-7, with D possibly being TRBD2 (7 bases). The CDR3 loop spans 13 amino acids. CDR1 is MNHEY and CDR2 is SVGAGI in the germline V gene. V was pared by 6 bases and J by 0 bases, with 9 bases between. CDR3 sequence (DNA): TGTGCCAGCAGGGGGGGGCGCTCCTACGAGCAGTACTTC. Translated, it gives CASRGGRSYEQYF.

The chain is built from TRBV27 and TRBJ1-1, with D perhaps TRBD1 (5 bases). Germline V gene sequence: CDR1 MNHEY, CDR2 SMNVEV (reference sequence). The CDR3 totals 16 residues. Trimming stripped 5 bases from V and 4 bases from J, with 20 bases between. CDR3 in DNA: TGTGCCAGCAGTCCCGTCTCCGTGGGGGGGTTCACTGAAGCTTTCTTT. Translated: CASSPVSVGGFTEAFF.

The genes are TRBV12-5 and TRBJ2-2, with 13 bases lining up with TRBD2. The germline gives CDR1 LGHNT, CDR2 FRNRAP. This CDR3 has 16 residues. Trimming took 2 bases from V and 7 from J; bases not matched to a gene: 4. CDR3 protein: CASGLTSGRVGGELFF. CDR3 nucleotide sequence: TGTGCTAGTGGTTTGACTAGCGGGAGGGTAGGCGGGGAGCTGTTTTTT.

The rearrangement links TRBV9 to TRBJ2-7; weak D call: TRBD2 (5 bases). Trimming removed 5 bases from V and 6 bases from J, with 12 bases in between. The CDR3 contains 12 residues. The germline gives CDR1 SGDLS, CDR2 YYNGEE. In nucleotides, the CDR3 is TGTGCCAGCAGTTCAACCGCGGGCGAGCAGTACTTC. It is translated as CASSSTAGEQYF.

The chain carries TRBV19 and TRBJ2-1; 7 bases line up with TRBD2. The CDR3 contains 14 residues. Per the germline V gene, CDR1 is LNHDA and CDR2 is SQIVND (reference sequence). Losses at the gene ends were 6 bases for V and 7 bases for J; bases not matched to a gene: 9. The CDR3 region has the DNA TGTGCCAGTAGACCACGACAGCGGGATAATGAGCAGTTCTTC. It translates to CASRPRQRDNEQFF.

This chain connects TRBV2 to TRBJ1-4, with TRBD1 matching 7 bases. Germline V gene data show CDR1 as SNHLY and CDR2 as FYNNEI. The CDR3 sequence is 13 residues long. The V segment lost 4 bases and the J segment 6 bases; nucleotides outside the gene matches: 2. CDR3 sequence reads: CASSGDSHEKLFF. The CDR3 DNA sequence: TGTGCCAGCAGTGGGGACAGCCATGAAAAACTGTTTTTT.

V and J are TRBV9 and TRBJ2-1, with a weak D call TRBD2 (5 bases). V dropped 4 bases and J dropped 5 bases, with 16 bases sitting between them. The CDR3 extends over 15 amino acids. Germline assignment: CDR1 SGDLS and CDR2 YYNGEE. CDR3 DNA sequence: TGTGCCAGCAGCCTTAACCATGGGAGAAACAATGAGCAGTTCTTC. It yields the protein CASSLNHGRNNEQFF.

The rearrangement links TRBV11-2 to TRBJ2-1; 13 bases are shared with TRBD2. CDR3 length equals 16 residues. The germline gives CDR1 SGHAT, CDR2 FQNNGV. The junction had 3 bases not matched to a gene; V was cut back by 1 base and J by 6 bases. This CDR3 is CASSLGLAGGTNEQFF. The DNA for the CDR3 is TGTGCCAGCAGCTTAGGACTAGCGGGAGGTACCAATGAGCAGTTCTTC.

This chain links TRBV7-2 with TRBJ2-3; TRBD1 aligns across 9 bases. Trimming cost V 11 bases and J 7 bases; bases outside gene matches: 10. Germline values: CDR1 SGHTA, CDR2 FQGNSA. The CDR3 has 13 amino acids. The CDR3: CAAGGTGINTQYF. DNA for the CDR3: TGTGCCGCCGGGGGGACAGGGATAAATACGCAGTATTTT.

The rearrangement uses TRBV19 and TRBJ1-6; maybe TRBD1 (6 bases). Germline V CDR1 and CDR2: LNHDA, SQIVND (reference sequence). V lost 3 bases, J lost 6 bases, and 6 bases lay in between. The CDR3 contains 13 residues. CDR3 nucleotide sequence: TGTGCCAGTAGTATCAGGGGTAATTCACCCCTCCACTTT. It codes for CASSIRGNSPLHF.

A remark on this clone: The same CDR3 can be traced to other DNA sequences in this sample. V gene TRBV6-6 combines with J gene TRBJ1-4; the match to TRBD1 covers 7 bases. CDR1 is MNHNY, CDR2 SVGAGI, per germline (reference sequence). CDR3 length: 14 residues. V gave up 6 bases and J gave up 0 bases; unmatched junction bases: 1. In nucleotides, the CDR3 is TGTGCCAGCAGCAGGGGGACAACTAATGAAAAACTGTTTTTT. This codes for CASSRGTTNEKLFF.

The chain uses TRBV27 and TRBJ1-1, with 7 bases aligning to TRBD1. CDR1 is MNHEY and CDR2 is SMNVEV in the germline V gene (reference sequence). V shed 6 bases and J 4 bases; nucleotides not matched to a gene: 11. The CDR3 totals 15 residues. The CDR3 protein is CASSLVRGLGTEAFF. DNA for the CDR3: TGTGCCAGCAGCCTGGTGAGGGGGCTGGGCACTGAAGCTTTCTTT.

The CDR3 nucleotides are TGTGCCAGCAGCCCCGCGGGGGCGCGAACCGGGGAGCTGTTTTTT. Protein product: CASSPAGARTGELFF. The J gene is TRBJ2-2, the V gene TRBV7-8; D perhaps matches TRBD2 (7 bases). The germline V and J ends were trimmed by 5 bases and 5 bases, with 15 bases remaining between them. In germline, CDR1 is SGHVS, CDR2 FQNEAQ. The CDR3 extends over 15 amino acids.

In DNA, the CDR3 is TGTGCCAGCAGCCAAACACAGGGCTACACCATATATTTT. It specifies CASSQTQGYTIYF. V and J are TRBV16 and TRBJ1-3; maybe TRBD1 (6 bases). Germline CDR1 reads KGHSY; CDR2 reads FQNENV. This CDR3 spans 13 amino acids. The germline V and J ends were trimmed by 2 bases and 8 bases, with 10 bases remaining between them.

This chain connects TRBV7-8 to TRBJ2-1; D is unclear. Germline V gives CDR1 SGHVS, CDR2 FQNEAQ. The germline V and J ends were trimmed by 1 base and 1 base, with 8 bases remaining between them. There are 15 residues in the CDR3. DNA of the CDR3: TGTGCCAGCAGCTTAGTAGCCGGGTCCTACAATGAGCAGTTCTTC. Translating it yields CASSLVAGSYNEQFF.